This T cell receptor beta chain was captured by sequencing in a study of metastatic and nonmetastatic thyroid tumors. TCRdb recomputed clones from the PCR reads via MiXCR. The sample shows approximately 35,000 clones, 35% of them seen only once. Thyroid surgery had not been preceded by any treatment in any patient. The CDR3 is made up of 13 amino acids. Trimming cost V 7 bases and J 2 bases; bases outside gene matches: 3. Germline CDR1 is WSHSY and CDR2 is SAAADI. The rearrangement joins TRBV10-2 to TRBJ2-3, with TRBD1 matching over 7 bases. Sequenced input: tumor tissue. This receptor was identified in a female donor with papillary thyroid cancer or a benign thyroid nodule (not recorded which). Some clones in this sample may be carry-over from other donors' samples. In DNA, the CDR3 is TGCGCCAGCATAAAGGGGGCCACAGATACGCAGTATTTT. Its protein product is CASIKGATDTQYF.